This T cell receptor (beta chain) was sequenced in a study of identical twins. Points from the study as a whole: Insertions were fewer in abundant cord blood beta clonotypes, whereas memory repertoires showed none of this pattern. Out-of-frame sharing of TCR alpha in monozygotic twins was underestimated by models.

The germline gives CDR1 SNHLY, CDR2 FYNNEI. The CDR3 consists of 13 residues. J lost 9 bases, V lost 8 bases, and 8 bases had no gene match. Template switching, a step in the protocol, added a universal primer site, and cDNA carried unique molecular identifiers. Each CDR3 protein gets one entry after TCRdb re-called the 5' RACE reads with MiXCR. The sample yields around 1.7 million distinct CDR3 sequences, 32% seen once. Each donor was a healthy Caucasian. On this clonotype itself: Its antigen is currently unknown.

The sequence derives from a newborn girl in good health. This chain connects TRBV2 to TRBJ2-1; 9 bases line up with TRBD2. Sequencing used cord blood. The CDR3 bases are TGTGCCAGCTGTATAGCGGGAGCTACTGAGCAGTTCTTC. Its protein is CASCIAGATEQFF.